This T cell receptor beta chain is from a study of blood T cell repertoires in COVID-19. Study background: COVID-19 samples collected from the United States, Italy and Spain covered acute and convalescent phases. T cells, B-cell-depleted T cells, or PBMCs provided the cDNA or gDNA that served as material.

In the original analysis: It was from reference gene primer amplification that nucleated cell counts were estimated. Measured with immunoSEQ multiplex PCR; TCRdb has only the in-frame clones, and not every one. V and J calls and clone size come straight from that table; D and trimming were deduced from the DNA. In the table there are 95,000 to 150,000 clones, 80% of which are singletons. Sequenced: peripheral blood. The receptor comes from a man aged 55-75 years with active or convalescent COVID-19.

The chain's CDR3 is CASSQDTYEQYF. The CDR3 region has the DNA TGCGCCAGCAGCCAAGATACCTACGAGCAGTACTTC. V gene TRBV4-3 combines with J gene TRBJ2-7; no definite D call. The CDR3 covers 12 residues. Trimming took 0 bases from V and 2 from J, leaving 2 bases between them. Germline V CDR1 and CDR2: LGHNA, YSLEER.